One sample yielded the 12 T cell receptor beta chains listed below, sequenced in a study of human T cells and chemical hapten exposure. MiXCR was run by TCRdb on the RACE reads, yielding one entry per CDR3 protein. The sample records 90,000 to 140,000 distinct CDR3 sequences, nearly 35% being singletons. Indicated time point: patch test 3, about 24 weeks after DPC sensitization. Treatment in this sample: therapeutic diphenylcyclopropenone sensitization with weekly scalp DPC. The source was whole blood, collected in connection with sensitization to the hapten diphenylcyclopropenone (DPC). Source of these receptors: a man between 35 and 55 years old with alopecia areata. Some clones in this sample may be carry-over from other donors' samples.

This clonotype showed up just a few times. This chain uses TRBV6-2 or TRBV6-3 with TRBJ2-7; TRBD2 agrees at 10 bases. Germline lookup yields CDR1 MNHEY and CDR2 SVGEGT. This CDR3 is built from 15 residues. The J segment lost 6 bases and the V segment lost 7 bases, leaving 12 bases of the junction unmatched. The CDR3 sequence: CASNDVSGRAGEQYV. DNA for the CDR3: TGTGCCAGCAACGACGTAAGCGGGAGGGCCGGCGAGCAGTACGTC.

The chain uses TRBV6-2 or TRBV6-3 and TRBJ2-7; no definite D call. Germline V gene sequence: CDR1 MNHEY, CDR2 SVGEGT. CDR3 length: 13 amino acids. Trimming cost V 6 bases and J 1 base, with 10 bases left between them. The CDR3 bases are TGTGCCAGCAGCCTCTACGTATCCTACGAGCAGTACGTC. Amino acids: CASSLYVSYEQYV.

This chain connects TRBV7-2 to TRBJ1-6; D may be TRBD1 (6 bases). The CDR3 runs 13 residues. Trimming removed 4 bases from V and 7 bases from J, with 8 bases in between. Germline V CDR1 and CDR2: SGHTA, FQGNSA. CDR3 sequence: CASSSGDNSPLHF. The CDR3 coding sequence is TGTGCCAGCAGCTCAGGGGACAATTCACCCCTCCACTTT.

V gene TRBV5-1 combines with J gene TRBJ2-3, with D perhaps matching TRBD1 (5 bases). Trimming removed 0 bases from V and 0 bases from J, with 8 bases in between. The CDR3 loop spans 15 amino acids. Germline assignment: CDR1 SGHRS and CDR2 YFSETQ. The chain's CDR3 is CASSLGQSSTDTQYF. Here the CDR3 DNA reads TGCGCCAGCAGCTTGGGACAGTCTAGCACAGATACGCAGTATTTT. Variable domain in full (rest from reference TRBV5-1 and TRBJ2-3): KAGVTQTPRYLIKTRGQQVTLSCSPISGHRSVSWYQQTPGQGLQFLFEYFSETQRNKGNFPGRFSGRQFSNSRSEMNVSTLELGDSALYLCASSLGQSSTDTQYFGPGTRLTVL.

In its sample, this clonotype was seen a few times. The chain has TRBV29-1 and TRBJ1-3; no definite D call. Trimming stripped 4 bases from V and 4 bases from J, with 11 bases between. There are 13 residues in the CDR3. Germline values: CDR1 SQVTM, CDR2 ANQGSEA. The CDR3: CSVAPATGNTIYF. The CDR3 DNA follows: TGCAGCGTTGCCCCGGCCACCGGAAACACCATATATTTT.

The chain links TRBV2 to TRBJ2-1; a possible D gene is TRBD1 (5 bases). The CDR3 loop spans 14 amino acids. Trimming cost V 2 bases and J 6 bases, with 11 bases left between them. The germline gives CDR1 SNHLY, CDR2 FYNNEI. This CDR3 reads CASSELSRANEQFF. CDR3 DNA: TGTGCCAGCAGTGAACTATCCAGGGCCAATGAGCAGTTCTTC.

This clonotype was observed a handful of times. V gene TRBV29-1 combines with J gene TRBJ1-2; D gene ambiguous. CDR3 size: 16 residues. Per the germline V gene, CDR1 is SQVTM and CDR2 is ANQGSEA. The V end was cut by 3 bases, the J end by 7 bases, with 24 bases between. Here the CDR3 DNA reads TGCAGCGTTGAGGCAGGACGTAACCCCCCTTTGAGTGGCTACACCTTC. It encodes CSVEAGRNPPLSGYTF.

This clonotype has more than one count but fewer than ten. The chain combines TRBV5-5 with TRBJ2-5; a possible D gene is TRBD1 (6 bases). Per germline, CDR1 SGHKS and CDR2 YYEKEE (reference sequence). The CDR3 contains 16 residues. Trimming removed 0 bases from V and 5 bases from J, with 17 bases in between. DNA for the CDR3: TGTGCCAGCAGCTTGGCAGGCACTCTCCAGGGGGAGACCCAGTACTTC. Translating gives CASSLAGTLQGETQYF.

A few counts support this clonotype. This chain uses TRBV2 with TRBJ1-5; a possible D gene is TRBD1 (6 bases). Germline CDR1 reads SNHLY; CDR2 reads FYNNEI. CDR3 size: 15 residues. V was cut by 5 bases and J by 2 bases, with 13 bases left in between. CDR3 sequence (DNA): TGTGCCAGCAGTCGGACAGTCTGGGGCAATCAGCCCCAGCATTTT. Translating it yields CASSRTVWGNQPQHF.

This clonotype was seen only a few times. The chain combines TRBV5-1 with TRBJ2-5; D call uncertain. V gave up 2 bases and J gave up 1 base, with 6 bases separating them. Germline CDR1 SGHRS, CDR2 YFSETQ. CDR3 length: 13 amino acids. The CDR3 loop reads CASSFGGQETQYF. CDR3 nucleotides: TGCGCCAGCAGCTTCGGTGGCCAAGAGACCCAGTACTTC. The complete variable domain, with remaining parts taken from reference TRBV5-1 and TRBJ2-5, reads KAGVTQTPRYLIKTRGQQVTLSCSPISGHRSVSWYQQTPGQGLQFLFEYFSETQRNKGNFPGRFSGRQFSNSRSEMNVSTLELGDSALYLCASSFGGQETQYFGPGTRLLVL.

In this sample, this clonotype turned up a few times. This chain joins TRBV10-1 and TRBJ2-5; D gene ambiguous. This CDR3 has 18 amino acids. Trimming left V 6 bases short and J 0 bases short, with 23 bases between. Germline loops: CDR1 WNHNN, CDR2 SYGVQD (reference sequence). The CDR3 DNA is TGCGCCAGCAGGGGTGGACGGTTGGATTGGACCCACCAAGAGACCCAGTACTTC. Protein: CASRGGRLDWTHQETQYF.

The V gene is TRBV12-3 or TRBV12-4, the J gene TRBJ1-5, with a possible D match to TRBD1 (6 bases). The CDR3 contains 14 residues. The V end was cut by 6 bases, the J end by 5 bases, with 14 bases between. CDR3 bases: TGTGCCAGCAGCCCTGAGGGGGGCCATCAGCCCCAGCATTTT. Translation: CASSPEGGHQPQHF.